This T cell receptor (beta chain) was captured by sequencing in a study of CD8 T cells in Susac syndrome. Study overall: Patients with Susac syndrome had blood drawn and were at that point therapy-naive, on corticosteroids, or on intravenous immunoglobulin alone.

It was with random hexamers that about 0.45 to 1 ug RNA was reverse transcribed. In TCRdb, the immunoSEQ multiplex PCR reads were re-called with MiXCR into one record per CDR3 protein. The sample consists of about 240,000 distinct CDR3 sequences, almost 97% of them appearing once. Details on this clonotype: As yet, its antigen is unknown.

Regarding the study as a whole: The relatively small number of individuals in the TCR sequencing and HLA analysis was acknowledged by the study.

There are 14 residues in the CDR3. Trimming shortened V by 2 bases and J by 5 bases, and 13 bases separated the two germline ends. Sequencing of TCR beta was undertaken in CD8+ and CD4+ T cells derived from blood. The sequence was collected from a human donor with Susac syndrome. The sequenced material came from CD4+ T cells from PBMCs. The chain is built from TRBV12-3 or TRBV12-4 and TRBJ2-7; D call uncertain. The CDR3 spells CASSLSVRRDEQYF. The CDR3 DNA is TGTGCCAGCAGTTTATCAGTAAGACGAGACGAGCAGTACTTC.